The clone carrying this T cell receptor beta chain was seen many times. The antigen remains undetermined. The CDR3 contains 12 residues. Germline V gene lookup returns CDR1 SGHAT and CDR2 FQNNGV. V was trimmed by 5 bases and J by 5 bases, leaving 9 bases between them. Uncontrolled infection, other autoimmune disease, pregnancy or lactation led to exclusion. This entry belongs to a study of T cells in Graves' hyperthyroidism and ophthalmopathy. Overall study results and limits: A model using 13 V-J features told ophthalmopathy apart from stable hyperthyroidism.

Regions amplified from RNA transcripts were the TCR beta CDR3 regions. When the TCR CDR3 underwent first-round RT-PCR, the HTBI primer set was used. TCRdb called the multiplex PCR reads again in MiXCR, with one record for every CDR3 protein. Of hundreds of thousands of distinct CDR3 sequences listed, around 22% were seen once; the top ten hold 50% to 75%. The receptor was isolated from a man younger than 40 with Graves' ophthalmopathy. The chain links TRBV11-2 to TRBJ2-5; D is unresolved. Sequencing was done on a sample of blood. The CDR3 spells CASSPLGETQYF. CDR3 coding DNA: TGTGCCAGCAGCCCCCTCGGCGAGACCCAGTACTTC.